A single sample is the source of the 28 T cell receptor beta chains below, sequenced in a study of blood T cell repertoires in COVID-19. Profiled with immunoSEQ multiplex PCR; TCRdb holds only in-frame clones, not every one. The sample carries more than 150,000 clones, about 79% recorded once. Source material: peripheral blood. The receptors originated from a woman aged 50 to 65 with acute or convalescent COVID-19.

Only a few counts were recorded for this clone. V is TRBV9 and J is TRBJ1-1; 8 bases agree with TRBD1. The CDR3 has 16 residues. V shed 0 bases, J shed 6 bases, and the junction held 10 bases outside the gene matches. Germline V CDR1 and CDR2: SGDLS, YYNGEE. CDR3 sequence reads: CASSVGGAGGMAEAFF. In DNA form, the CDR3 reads TGTGCCAGCAGCGTAGGAGGGGCAGGGGGCATGGCTGAAGCTTTCTTT. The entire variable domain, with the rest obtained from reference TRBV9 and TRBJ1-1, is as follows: DSGVTQTPKHLITATGQRVTLRCSPRSGDLSVYWYQQSLDQGLQFLIQYYNGEERAKGNILERFSAQQFPDLHSELNLSSLELGDSALYFCASSVGGAGGMAEAFFGQGTRLTVV.

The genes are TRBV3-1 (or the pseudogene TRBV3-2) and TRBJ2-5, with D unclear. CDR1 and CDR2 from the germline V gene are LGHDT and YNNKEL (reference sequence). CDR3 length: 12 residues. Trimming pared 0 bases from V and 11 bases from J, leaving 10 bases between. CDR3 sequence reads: CASSQDLRSQYF. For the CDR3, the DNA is TGTGCCAGCAGCCAAGATCTACGCTCTCAGTACTTC.

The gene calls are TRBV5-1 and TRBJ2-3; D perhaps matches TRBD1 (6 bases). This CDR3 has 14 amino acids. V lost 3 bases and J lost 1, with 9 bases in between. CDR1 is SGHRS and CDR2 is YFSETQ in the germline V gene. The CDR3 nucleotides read TGCGCCAGCAGCTCAAACAGGGGCACAGATACGCAGTATTTT. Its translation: CASSSNRGTDTQYF.

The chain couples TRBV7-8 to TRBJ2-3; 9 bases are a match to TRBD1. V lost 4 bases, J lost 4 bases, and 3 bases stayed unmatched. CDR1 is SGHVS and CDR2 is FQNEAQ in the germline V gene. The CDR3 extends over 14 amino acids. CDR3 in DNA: TGTGCCAGCAGCTCAACAGGGGGCCCAGATACGCAGTATTTT. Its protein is CASSSTGGPDTQYF.

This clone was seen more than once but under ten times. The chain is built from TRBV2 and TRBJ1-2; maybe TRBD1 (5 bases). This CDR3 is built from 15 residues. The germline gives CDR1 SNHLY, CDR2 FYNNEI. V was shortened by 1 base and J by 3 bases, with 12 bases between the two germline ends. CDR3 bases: TGTGCCAGCAGTGAAGTTTGGGGCTCGGACTATGGCTACACCTTC. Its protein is CASSEVWGSDYGYTF.

CDR3 amino acids: CASSPRDRNTEAFF. The CDR3, as DNA: TGTGCCAGCAGCCCTCGGGACAGAAACACTGAAGCTTTCTTT. The rearrangement uses TRBV9 and TRBJ1-1, with TRBD1 matching over 7 bases. This CDR3 is built from 14 residues. Germline V gene data show CDR1 as SGDLS and CDR2 as YYNGEE. V gave up 4 bases and J gave up 2 bases; unmatched junction bases: 5.

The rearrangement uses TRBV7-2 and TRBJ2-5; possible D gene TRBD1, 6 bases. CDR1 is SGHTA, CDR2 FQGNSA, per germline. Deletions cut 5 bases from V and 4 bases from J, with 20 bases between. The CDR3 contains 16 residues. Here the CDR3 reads CASSVDSPLEGETQYF. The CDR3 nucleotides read TGTGCCAGCAGCGTGGACAGTCCCTTAGAAGGAGAGACCCAGTACTTC.

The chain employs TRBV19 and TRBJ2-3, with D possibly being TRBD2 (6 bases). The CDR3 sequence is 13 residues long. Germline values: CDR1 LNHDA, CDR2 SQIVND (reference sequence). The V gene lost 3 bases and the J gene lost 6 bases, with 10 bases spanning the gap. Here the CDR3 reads CASSIYGGDTQYF. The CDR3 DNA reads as TGTGCCAGTAGTATTTATGGGGGGGATACGCAGTATTTT. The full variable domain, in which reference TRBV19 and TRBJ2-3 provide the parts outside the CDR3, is DGGITQSPKYLFRKEGQNVTLSCEQNLNHDAMYWYRQDPGQGLRLIYYSQIVNDFQKGDIAEGYSVSREKKESFPLTVTSAQKNPTAFYLCASSIYGGDTQYFGPGTRLTVL.

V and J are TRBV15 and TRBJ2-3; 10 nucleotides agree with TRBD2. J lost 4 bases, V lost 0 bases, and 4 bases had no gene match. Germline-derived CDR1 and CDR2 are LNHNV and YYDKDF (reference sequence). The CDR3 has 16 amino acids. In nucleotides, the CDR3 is TGTGCCACCAGCAGAGACTTAGCGGGAGGATCAGATACGCAGTATTTT. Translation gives CATSRDLAGGSDTQYF.

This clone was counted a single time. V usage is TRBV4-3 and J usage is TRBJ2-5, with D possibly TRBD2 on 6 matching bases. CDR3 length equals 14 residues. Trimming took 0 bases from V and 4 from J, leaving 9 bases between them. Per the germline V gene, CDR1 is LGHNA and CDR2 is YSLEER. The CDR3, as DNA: TGCGCCAGCAGCCAAGATAAGGGAGGAGAGACCCAGTACTTC. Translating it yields CASSQDKGGETQYF.

The CDR3 here is CSVQASGRADTQYF. In DNA form, the CDR3 reads TGCAGCGTGCAGGCTAGCGGGAGGGCGGATACGCAGTATTTT. This chain uses TRBV29-1 with TRBJ2-3; 12 nucleotides agree with TRBD2. Trimming took 6 bases from V and 6 from J; bases not matched to a gene: 7. This CDR3 is built from 14 residues. The germline V gene has CDR1 SQVTM and CDR2 ANQGSEA.

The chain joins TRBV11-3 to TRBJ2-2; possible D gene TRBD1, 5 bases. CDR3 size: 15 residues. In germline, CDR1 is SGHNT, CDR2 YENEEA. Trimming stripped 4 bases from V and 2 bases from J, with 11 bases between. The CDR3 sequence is CASSSTGVNTGELFF. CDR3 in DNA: TGTGCCAGCAGCTCTACAGGTGTCAACACCGGGGAGCTGTTTTTT.

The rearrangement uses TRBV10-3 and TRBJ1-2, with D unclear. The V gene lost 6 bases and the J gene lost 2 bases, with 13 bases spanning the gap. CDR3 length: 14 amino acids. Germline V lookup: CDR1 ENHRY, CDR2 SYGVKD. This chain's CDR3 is CAIRAHGPNYGYTF. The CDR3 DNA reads TGTGCCATCAGGGCGCATGGGCCCAACTATGGCTACACCTTC.

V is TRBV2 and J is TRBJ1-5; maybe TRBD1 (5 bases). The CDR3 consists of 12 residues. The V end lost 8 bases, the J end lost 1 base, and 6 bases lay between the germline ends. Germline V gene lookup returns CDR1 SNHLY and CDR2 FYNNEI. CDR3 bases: TGTGCCAGCTCAGGGAGCAATCAGCCCCAGCATTTT. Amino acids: CASSGSNQPQHF.

CDR3 sequence reads: CASSKFPGALANYGYTF. As DNA, the CDR3 is TGTGCCAGCAGCAAATTTCCAGGGGCCTTAGCTAACTATGGCTACACCTTC. The V call is TRBV21-1, the J call TRBJ1-2; TRBD1, the D gene given by the table, was not confirmed from the DNA. TRBV21-1 is a recognized pseudogene. The CDR3 has 17 amino acids.

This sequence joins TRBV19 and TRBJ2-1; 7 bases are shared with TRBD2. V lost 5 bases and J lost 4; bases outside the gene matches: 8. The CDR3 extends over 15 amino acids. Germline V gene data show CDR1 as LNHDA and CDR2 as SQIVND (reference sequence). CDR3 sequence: CASSLTSVIYNEQFF. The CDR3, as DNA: TGTGCCAGTAGTTTAACTAGCGTAATTTACAATGAGCAGTTCTTC.

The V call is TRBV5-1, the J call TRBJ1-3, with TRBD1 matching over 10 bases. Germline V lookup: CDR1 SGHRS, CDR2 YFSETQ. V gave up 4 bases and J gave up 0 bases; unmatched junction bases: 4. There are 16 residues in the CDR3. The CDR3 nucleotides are TGCGCCAGCAGCGGGAGGACAGGGGGCTCTGGAAACACCATATATTTT. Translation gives CASSGRTGGSGNTIYF.

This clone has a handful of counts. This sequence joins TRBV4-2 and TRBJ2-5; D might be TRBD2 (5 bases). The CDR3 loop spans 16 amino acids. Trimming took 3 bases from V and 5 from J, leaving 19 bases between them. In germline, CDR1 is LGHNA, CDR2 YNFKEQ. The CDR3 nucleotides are TGTGCCAGCAGCCAGGGCACGGGGTTATTAGGGGAGACCCAGTACTTC. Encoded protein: CASSQGTGLLGETQYF.

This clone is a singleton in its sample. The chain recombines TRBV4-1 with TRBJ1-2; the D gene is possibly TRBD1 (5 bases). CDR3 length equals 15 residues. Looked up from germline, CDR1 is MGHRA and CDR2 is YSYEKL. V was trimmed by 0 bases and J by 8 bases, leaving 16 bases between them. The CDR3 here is CASSQEQTATLGYTF. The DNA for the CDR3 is TGCGCCAGCAGCCAAGAACAGACAGCCACCTTAGGCTACACCTTC.

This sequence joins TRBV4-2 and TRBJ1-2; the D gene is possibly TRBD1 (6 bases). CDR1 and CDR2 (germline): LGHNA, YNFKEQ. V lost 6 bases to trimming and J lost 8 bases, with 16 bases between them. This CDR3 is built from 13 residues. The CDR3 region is CASRKGGTRGYTF. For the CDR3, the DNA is TGTGCCAGCAGGAAAGGGGGAACGCGGGGCTACACCTTC.

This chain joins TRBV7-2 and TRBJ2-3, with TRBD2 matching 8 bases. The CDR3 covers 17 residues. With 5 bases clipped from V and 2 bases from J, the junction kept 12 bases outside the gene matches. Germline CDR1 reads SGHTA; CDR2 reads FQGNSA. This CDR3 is CASSPRSRGGITDTQYF. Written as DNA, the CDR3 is TGTGCCAGCAGCCCTCGATCACGGGGGGGGATCACAGATACGCAGTATTTT.

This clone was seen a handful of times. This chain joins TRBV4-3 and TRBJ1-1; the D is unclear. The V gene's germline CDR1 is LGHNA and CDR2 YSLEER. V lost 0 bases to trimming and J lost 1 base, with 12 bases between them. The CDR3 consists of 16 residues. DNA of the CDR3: TGCGCCAGCAGCCAAGATCTCATCAGAGGGAACACTGAAGCTTTCTTT. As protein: CASSQDLIRGNTEAFF.

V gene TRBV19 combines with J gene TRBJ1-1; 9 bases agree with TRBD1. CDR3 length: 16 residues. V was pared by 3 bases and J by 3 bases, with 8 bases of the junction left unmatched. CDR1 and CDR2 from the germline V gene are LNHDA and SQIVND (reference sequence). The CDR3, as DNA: TGTGCCAGTAGTATGAGGACAGGGGCTCTCCACACTGAAGCTTTCTTT. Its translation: CASSMRTGALHTEAFF.

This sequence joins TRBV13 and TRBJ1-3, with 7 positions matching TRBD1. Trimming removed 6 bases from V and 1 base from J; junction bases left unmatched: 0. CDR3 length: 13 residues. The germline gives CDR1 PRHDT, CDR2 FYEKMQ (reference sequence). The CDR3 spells CASRQGSGNTIYF. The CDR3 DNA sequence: TGTGCCAGCAGACAGGGGTCTGGAAACACCATATATTTT.

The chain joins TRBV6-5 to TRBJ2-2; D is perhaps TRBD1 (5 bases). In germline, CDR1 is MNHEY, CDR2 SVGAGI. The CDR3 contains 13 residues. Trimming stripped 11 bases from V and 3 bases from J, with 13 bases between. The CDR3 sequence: CAHTGSYTGELFF. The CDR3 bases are TGTGCCCACACAGGAAGTTACACCGGGGAGCTGTTTTTT.

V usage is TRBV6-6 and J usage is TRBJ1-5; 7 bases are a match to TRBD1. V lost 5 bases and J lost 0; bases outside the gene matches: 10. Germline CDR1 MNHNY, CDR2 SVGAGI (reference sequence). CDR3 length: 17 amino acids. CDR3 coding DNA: TGTGCCAGCAGTCCTAGACAGGGATTATATAGCAATCAGCCCCAGCATTTT. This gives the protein CASSPRQGLYSNQPQHF.

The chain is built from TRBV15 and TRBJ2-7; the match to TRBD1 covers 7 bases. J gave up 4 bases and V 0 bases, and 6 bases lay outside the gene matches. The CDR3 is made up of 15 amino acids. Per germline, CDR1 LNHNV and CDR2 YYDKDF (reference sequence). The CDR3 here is CATSREGRGRYEQYF. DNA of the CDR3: TGTGCCACCAGCAGAGAGGGTAGGGGGCGGTACGAGCAGTACTTC.

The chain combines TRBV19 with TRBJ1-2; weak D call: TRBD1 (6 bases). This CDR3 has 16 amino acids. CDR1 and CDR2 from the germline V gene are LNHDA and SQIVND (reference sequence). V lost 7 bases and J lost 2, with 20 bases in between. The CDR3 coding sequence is TGTGCCAGTACCGTCTCAGGCGGGGGCTACAACTATGGCTACACCTTC. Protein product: CASTVSGGGYNYGYTF.